These 17 T cell receptor beta chains originate from one sample sequenced in a study of blood T cell repertoires in COVID-19. Some clones are missing from TCRdb's copy, which holds only in-frame ones; the method was immunoSEQ multiplex PCR. The table has 100,000 to 150,000 clones, around 81% seen once. Sequencing was done on a sample of peripheral blood. Receptors originate from a man aged 30 to 45 with COVID-19, enrolled during active disease.

V usage is TRBV18 and J usage is TRBJ1-4; perhaps TRBD1 as D (5 bases). CDR1 is KGHSH, CDR2 LQKENI, per germline. This CDR3 has 15 residues. The ends were cut back, 0 bases at V and 8 bases at J, with 13 bases in the middle. DNA of the CDR3: TGTGCCAGCTCACCACCGTGGCAGGGTAGAGAAAAACTGTTTTTT. Its translation: CASSPPWQGREKLFF.

This clone was detected a few times. This chain links TRBV21-1 with TRBJ1-1. TRBV21-1 is tagged as a pseudogene. This CDR3 has 14 amino acids. CDR3 region: CASSKAKFGTEAFF. The DNA of the CDR3 is TGTGCCAGCAGCAAAGCAAAGTTCGGCACTGAAGCTTTCTTT.

The chain employs TRBV7-8 and TRBJ2-2; TRBD2 might be the D (6 bases). With 2 bases removed from V and 6 bases from J, the gap between germline ends came to 7 bases. The CDR3 covers 13 residues. Germline V lookup: CDR1 SGHVS, CDR2 FQNEAQ. CDR3 DNA: TGTGCCAGCAGCTTACCGGGGGCCGGGGAGCTGTTTTTT. It specifies CASSLPGAGELFF.

This rearrangement joins TRBV24-1 to TRBJ2-1, with a possible D match to TRBD1 (5 bases). Germline V gene sequence: CDR1 KGHDR, CDR2 SFDVKD. V dropped 0 bases and J dropped 10 bases, with 12 bases sitting between them. There are 14 residues in the CDR3. CDR3 sequence (DNA): TGTGCCACCAGTGATTTGGTACAGGTAGGAGAGCAGTTCTTC. This sequence encodes CATSDLVQVGEQFF.

The rearrangement links TRBV19 to TRBJ1-1; D not certain. In germline, CDR1 is LNHDA, CDR2 SQIVND (reference sequence). There are 15 residues in the CDR3. The V end was cut by 0 bases, the J end by 1 base, with 9 bases between. The DNA of the CDR3 is TGTGCCAGTAGTATAGATCGACCAGGGAACACTGAAGCTTTCTTT. Translating gives CASSIDRPGNTEAFF.

The V call is TRBV19, the J call TRBJ1-1; D is uncertain. Germline V CDR1 and CDR2: LNHDA, SQIVND (reference sequence). CDR3 length: 10 amino acids. Trimming stripped 8 bases from V and 11 bases from J, with 12 bases between. This CDR3 is CASGRGDAFF. The CDR3 nucleotides read TGTGCCAGTGGCCGCGGAGATGCTTTCTTT.

The chain joins TRBV5-1 to TRBJ1-1; TRBD1 agrees at 7 bases. Germline V gene data show CDR1 as SGHRS and CDR2 as YFSETQ. After removal of 7 bases from V and 5 bases from J, the junction contained 11 bases not matched to a gene. This CDR3 contains 14 residues. The CDR3 DNA sequence: TGCGCCAGCGATAGGACAGGTCTGGGGACTGAAGCTTTCTTT. It translates to CASDRTGLGTEAFF. Filled out from reference TRBV5-1 and TRBJ1-1, the complete variable domain reads KAGVTQTPRYLIKTRGQQVTLSCSPISGHRSVSWYQQTPGQGLQFLFEYFSETQRNKGNFPGRFSGRQFSNSRSEMNVSTLELGDSALYLCASDRTGLGTEAFFGQGTRLTVV.

The sample holds a few counts of this clone. The V call is TRBV3-1 (or the pseudogene TRBV3-2), the J call TRBJ1-1, with 7 bases fitting TRBD1. Germline V CDR1 and CDR2: LGHDT, YNNKEL (reference sequence). With V trimmed by 4 bases and J by 11 bases, 7 bases remained unmatched. The CDR3 is 12 residues long. The CDR3 DNA reads TGTGCCAGCAGCCGCACAACAGGGGAGGCTTTCTTT. Encoded protein: CASSRTTGEAFF.

The rearrangement uses TRBV28 and TRBJ2-1, with D possibly TRBD1 on 6 matching bases. V shed 5 bases and J shed 4 bases, with 9 bases lying between them. The CDR3 length is 13 residues. Looked up from germline, CDR1 is MDHEN and CDR2 is SYDVKM. CDR3 sequence (DNA): TGTGCCAGCAGTCTCGGACAGTACAATGAGCAGTTCTTC. Its translation: CASSLGQYNEQFF.

V and J are TRBV24-1 and TRBJ2-5; 11 positions agree with TRBD2. The CDR3 spans 16 residues. J gave up 1 base and V 5 bases, and 5 bases lay outside the gene matches. CDR1 is KGHDR and CDR2 is SFDVKD in the germline V gene. The CDR3 spells CATSGSSGRSQETQYF. CDR3 DNA sequence: TGTGCCACCAGTGGTTCTAGCGGGAGGTCCCAAGAGACCCAGTACTTC.

Concerning this clone itself: One end of the junction does not line up with germline, which may come from a read error. The CDR3 sequence is CASLSGSYTREVF. The CDR3 nucleotides are TGTGCCAGCCTTAGCGGGAGTTATACTCGCGAGGTCTTC. The chain is built from TRBV12-3 or TRBV12-4 and TRBJ2-1; TRBD2 matches 9 bases. This CDR3 region has 13 residues.

The chain combines TRBV30 with TRBJ1-2; D is undetermined. CDR1 and CDR2 (germline): GTSNPN, SVGIG (reference sequence). There are 13 residues in the CDR3. The V and J ends lost 8 bases and 3 bases respectively, with 16 bases between them. The CDR3 bases are TGTGCCCTCCTCGGAGGGAGAGACTATGGCTACACCTTC. Amino acids: CALLGGRDYGYTF.

This clone has ten or more counts. The rearrangement uses TRBV6-2 or TRBV6-3 and TRBJ2-5, with D perhaps matching TRBD1 (6 bases). CDR3 length: 18 residues. The V gene lost 2 bases and the J gene lost 4 bases, with 23 bases spanning the gap. From germline, CDR1 is MNHEY and CDR2 SVGEGT. CDR3 sequence (DNA): TGTGCCAGCAGTTACCGAATCCGACCCTTACAGGGATTAGAGACCCAGTACTTC. It encodes CASSYRIRPLQGLETQYF.

V is TRBV7-3 and J is TRBJ2-5; 8 bases are shared with TRBD2. CDR1 and CDR2 from the germline V gene are SGHTA and FQGTGA. V was pared by 5 bases and J by 3 bases, with 8 bases of the junction left unmatched. The CDR3 has 15 amino acids. CDR3 DNA: TGTGCCAGCAGCCCCGGACTAGCAGCAGAAGAGACCCAGTACTTC. Translation gives CASSPGLAAEETQYF.

The V call is TRBV6-5, the J call TRBJ1-2; 10 bases line up with TRBD1. Trimming at V came to 2 bases and at J to 7 bases, leaving 10 bases not matched to a gene. This CDR3 region has 16 residues. Germline CDR1 MNHEY, CDR2 SVGAGI. CDR3 region: CASSYPVGTGVFGYTF. DNA of the CDR3: TGTGCCAGCAGTTACCCCGTAGGGACAGGGGTTTTTGGCTACACCTTC.

This clone was detected many times. The chain recombines TRBV28 with TRBJ1-1; 10 bases match TRBD1. CDR3 length: 15 amino acids. V lost 6 bases to trimming and J lost 5 bases; unmatched junction nucleotides: 9. Germline V gene lookup returns CDR1 MDHEN and CDR2 SYDVKM. The CDR3 DNA reads as TGTGCCAGCAGGGACGACAGGGGGCTGGGAACTGAAGCTTTCTTT. It encodes CASRDDRGLGTEAFF. Complete variable domain (other parts from reference TRBV28 and TRBJ1-1): DVKVTQSSRYLVKRTGEKVFLECVQDMDHENMFWYRQDPGLGLRLIYFSYDVKMKEKGDIPEGYSVSREKKERFSLILESASTNQTSMYLCASRDDRGLGTEAFFGQGTRLTVV.

This chain uses TRBV18 with TRBJ2-7, with D maybe TRBD2 (6 bases). Germline CDR1 KGHSH, CDR2 LQKENI. The CDR3 consists of 12 residues. Deletions cut 5 bases from V and 7 bases from J, with 12 bases between. The CDR3 sequence is CASSTGTVEQYF. The CDR3 region has the DNA TGTGCCAGCTCAACTGGGACTGTGGAGCAGTACTTC.